The clone carrying this T cell receptor beta chain was seen a few times. This specimen belongs to a study of CD8 T cells in ankylosing spondylitis. V lost 5 bases to trimming and J lost 6 bases; unmatched junction nucleotides: 12. CDR1 DFQATT and CDR2 SNEGSKA come from the germline V gene (reference sequence). The CDR3 contains 15 residues. MiXCR, applied by TCRdb to the 5' RACE reads, yields one record per CDR3 protein. Of just over 350,000 distinct CDR3 sequences in the sample, roughly 20% were seen once. Sequences were obtained from blood, either unsorted or a sorted T cell fraction (not recorded which). The rearrangement links TRBV20-1 to TRBJ2-2; 7 positions match TRBD1. This sequence originates from a male donor with ankylosing spondylitis or in good health (not recorded which). The CDR3 region has the DNA TGCAGTGCTTTATTCCAGGGGGTGTGGCCCGGGGAGCTGTTTTTT. It codes for CSALFQGVWPGELFF.